These 24 T cell receptor beta chains came from one sample sequenced in a study of T-cell reconstitution after alpha-beta-depleted transplantation in children (dated by TCRdb to the mid-2010s). Libraries were constructed by PCR. TCRdb records Illumina HiSeq 2500 as the sequencer. Molecular barcoding was employed in the preparation of TCR libraries, with unique molecular identifiers being used to normalize TCRbeta repertoire quantification. TCRdb applied fastp at Q25 and MiXCR to the public reads, then kept only in-frame beta chains. Rows with one shared CDR3 protein collapse into an entry with the most common genes and DNA. The sample yields some 600,000 distinct CDR3 sequences; approximately 12% were counted once. Approximately 2% of the sample belongs to the ten largest clones. In light of the paper, this sample's treatment or condition label describes: allogeneic hematopoietic cell transplantation with graft depleted of TCRalphabeta T cells and CD19 B cells.

The sequences come from PBMCs, mostly from graft donor cells, collected 360 days after TCRalphabeta/CD19-depleted stem cell transplant. The receptors were gathered from a male patient under 18 who had a stem cell transplant for acute myeloid leukemia, so the T cells may come from the graft donor.

The V and J genes are TRBV10-3 and TRBJ2-7, with TRBD1 matching 7 bases. V shed 0 bases, J shed 6 bases, and the junction held 5 bases outside the gene matches. Germline values: CDR1 ENHRY, CDR2 SYGVKD. The CDR3 length is 14 residues. This CDR3 reads CAISESGQVGEQYF. DNA of the CDR3: TGTGCCATCAGTGAGTCAGGACAGGTGGGCGAGCAGTACTTC.

This chain joins TRBV7-3 and TRBJ2-7, with TRBD1 matching 10 bases. Germline trimming cut 0 bases from V and 5 bases from J; bases unmatched to any gene: 7. Germline CDR1 SGHTA, CDR2 FQGTGA. This CDR3 is built from 16 residues. This CDR3 reads CASSLTPGQGVHEQYF. CDR3 bases: TGTGCCAGCAGCTTAACTCCCGGACAGGGGGTACACGAGCAGTACTTC. The full variable domain, its missing parts supplied by reference TRBV7-3 and TRBJ2-7, is GAGVSQTPSNKVTEKGKYVELRCDPISGHTALYWYRQSLGQGPEFLIYFQGTGAADDSGLPNDRFFAVRPEGSVSTLKIQRTERGDSAVYLCASSLTPGQGVHEQYFGPGTRLTVT.

V usage is TRBV20-1 and J usage is TRBJ2-7; no clear D gene. CDR1 is DFQATT, CDR2 SNEGSKA, per germline (reference sequence). CDR3 length: 14 residues. Trimming cost V 4 bases and J 1 base, with 14 bases left between them. CDR3 amino acids: CSAKTEAPSYEQYF. As DNA, the CDR3 is TGCAGTGCTAAAACAGAGGCTCCGTCCTACGAGCAGTACTTC.

This clonotype has a handful of counts. CDR3 DNA: TGTGCCAGCAGCTTAGTATCCCGTTCCTACTCTGGGGCCAACGTCCTGACTTTC. This codes for CASSLVSRSYSGANVLTF. The gene calls are TRBV11-2 and TRBJ2-6; no firm D call. Germline V gene lookup returns CDR1 SGHAT and CDR2 FQNNGV. V was pared by 1 base and J by 0 bases, with 13 bases between. The CDR3 is 18 amino acids.

This clonotype was counted a few times. The CDR3 DNA is TGTGCCAGCAGTTACAATCCAGATACGCAGTATTTT. It is translated as CASSYNPDTQYF. The chain recombines TRBV6-6 with TRBJ2-3; the D is unclear. V lost 2 bases, J lost 4 bases, and 4 bases lay in between. This CDR3 is built from 12 residues. Germline V gives CDR1 MNHNY, CDR2 SVGAGI (reference sequence).

Only a few counts were recorded for this clonotype. The chain couples TRBV6-2 or TRBV6-3 to TRBJ2-3; TRBD2 aligns across 8 bases. This CDR3 is 15 amino acids long. Germline values: CDR1 MNHEY, CDR2 SVGEGT. Trimming cost V 6 bases and J 3 bases; bases outside gene matches: 8. Written as DNA, the CDR3 is TGTGCCAGCAGCAGAATAGCGGGACTAACAGATACGCAGTATTTT. This gives the protein CASSRIAGLTDTQYF.

The CDR3 is CSVGGDRGETQYF. The DNA of the CDR3 is TGCAGCGTTGGGGGGGATCGGGGGGAGACCCAGTACTTC. The V gene is TRBV29-1, the J gene TRBJ2-5, with D perhaps matching TRBD2 (6 bases). V shed 4 bases and J shed 5 bases, with 14 bases lying between them. This CDR3 has 13 amino acids. Germline V gene lookup returns CDR1 SQVTM and CDR2 ANQGSEA.

V gene TRBV5-1 combines with J gene TRBJ1-5; no reliable D call. V was trimmed by 2 bases and J by 3 bases, leaving 9 bases between them. Germline CDR1 and CDR2: SGHRS and YFSETQ. This CDR3 is 14 amino acids long. The CDR3 DNA reads as TGCGCCAGCAGCTTACCGGGCCTCAATCAGCCCCAGCATTTT. Translating it yields CASSLPGLNQPQHF.

This clonotype appeared a few times. The chain uses TRBV29-1 and TRBJ2-5; D uncertain. V was shortened by 3 bases and J by 5 bases, with 10 bases between the two germline ends. CDR1 SQVTM and CDR2 ANQGSEA come from the germline V gene. The CDR3 has 12 amino acids. The chain's CDR3 is CSVDYSQETQYF. Written as DNA, the CDR3 is TGCAGCGTTGATTACTCGCAGGAGACCCAGTACTTC.

The chain employs TRBV6-5 and TRBJ2-7; D ambiguous. Trimming took 0 bases from V and 3 from J, leaving 9 bases between them. There are 14 residues in the CDR3. Germline V gene lookup returns CDR1 MNHEY and CDR2 SVGAGI. This CDR3 is CASSYSELVYEQYF. For the CDR3, the DNA is TGTGCCAGCAGTTACTCGGAATTGGTCTACGAGCAGTACTTC.

The gene calls are TRBV5-1 and TRBJ2-2; 7 nucleotides line up with TRBD2. Germline V gene lookup returns CDR1 SGHRS and CDR2 YFSETQ. V lost 9 bases, J lost 0 bases, and 5 bases stayed unmatched. The CDR3 totals 14 residues. This chain's CDR3 is CATRDYANTGELFF. CDR3 sequence (DNA): TGCGCCACCCGGGACTACGCGAACACCGGGGAGCTGTTTTTT.

This chain links TRBV29-1 with TRBJ2-5; maybe TRBD2 (6 bases). The CDR3 has 14 amino acids. Germline CDR1 is SQVTM and CDR2 is ANQGSEA. V was shortened by 7 bases and J by 1 base, with 16 bases between the two germline ends. The CDR3 loop is CSAHGGSSQETQYF. Written as DNA, the CDR3 is TGCAGCGCCCACGGAGGGAGCTCCCAAGAGACCCAGTACTTC. The full variable domain, rest sourced from reference TRBV29-1 and TRBJ2-5, is SAVISQKPSRDICQRGTSLTIQCQVDSQVTMMFWYRQQPGQSLTLIATANQGSEATYESGFVIDKFPISRPNLTFSTLTVSNMSPEDSSIYLCSAHGGSSQETQYFGPGTRLLVL.

This clonotype was seen only a few times. One junction end does not reproduce the germline sequence, and a read error may be involved. This rearrangement joins TRBV7-7 to TRBJ2-2; TRBD2 might be the D (6 bases). Germline-derived CDR1 and CDR2 are SSHAT and FNYEAQ (reference sequence). The CDR3 consists of 13 residues. The CDR3 DNA reads TGTGCTAGCAGCTTAGCGGCATCCGGGGAGCTGTTTTTT. It yields the protein CASSLAASGELFF.

This clonotype was seen a handful of times. V usage is TRBV20-1 and J usage is TRBJ2-5; weak D call: TRBD2 (6 bases). The CDR3 covers 15 residues. Germline V gene sequence: CDR1 DFQATT, CDR2 SNEGSKA (reference sequence). V shed 6 bases and J shed 2 bases, with 19 bases lying between them. In DNA form, the CDR3 reads TGCAGTGCAGCGGGCCTCCTGCGCGAACAAGAGACCCAGTACTTC. Translated, it gives CSAAGLLREQETQYF.

This clonotype was seen a handful of times. This sequence joins TRBV7-9 and TRBJ2-7, with D possibly matching TRBD2 (5 bases). Per germline, CDR1 SEHNR and CDR2 FQNEAQ (reference sequence). The CDR3 runs to 13 residues. V lost 5 bases and J 5 bases, leaving 13 bases between the germline ends. Here the CDR3 reads CASSLPDGDEQYV. CDR3 nucleotide sequence: TGTGCCAGCAGCCTCCCGGACGGGGACGAGCAGTACGTC.

This clonotype was counted only a few times. This chain uses TRBV25-1 with TRBJ1-2, with TRBD1 identical over 10 bases. CDR1 is MGHDK, CDR2 SYGVNS, per germline. There are 18 residues in the CDR3. Losses at the gene ends were 4 bases for V and 3 bases for J; bases not matched to a gene: 14. The CDR3 nucleotides read TGTGCCAGCAGTGGGGACAGGGGTGGCCCCCAAGGCGACTATGGCTACACCTTC. This translates into CASSGDRGGPQGDYGYTF.

This chain links TRBV5-1 with TRBJ1-2, with D possibly matching TRBD1 (6 bases). This CDR3 region has 14 residues. Per the germline V gene, CDR1 is SGHRS and CDR2 is YFSETQ. The V end lost 4 bases, the J end lost 3 bases, and 13 bases lay between the germline ends. Written as DNA, the CDR3 is TGCGCCAGCAGCCTAGGGGGGGGCGACTATGGCTACACCTTC. As protein: CASSLGGGDYGYTF. Together with reference TRBV5-1 and TRBJ1-2, the CDR3 gives the full variable domain: KAGVTQTPRYLIKTRGQQVTLSCSPISGHRSVSWYQQTPGQGLQFLFEYFSETQRNKGNFPGRFSGRQFSNSRSEMNVSTLELGDSALYLCASSLGGGDYGYTFGSGTRLTVV.

The chain combines TRBV9 with TRBJ2-5; 9 bases line up with TRBD2. There are 16 residues in the CDR3. Trimming removed 0 bases from V and 5 bases from J; junction bases left unmatched: 8. Germline V lookup: CDR1 SGDLS, CDR2 YYNGEE. The CDR3 region has the DNA TGTGCCAGCAGCGTAGAAACTAGCGGGCGGCGGGAGACCCAGTACTTC. Translation gives CASSVETSGRRETQYF.

This clonotype was detected only a few times. The chain couples TRBV11-2 to TRBJ2-7; D remains ambiguous. The CDR3 extends over 13 amino acids. V shed 5 bases and J shed 2 bases, with 10 bases lying between them. CDR1 and CDR2 (germline): SGHAT, FQNNGV. CDR3 sequence (DNA): TGTGCCAGCAGCGGTCAGAGTGCCTACGAGCAGTACTTC. It yields the protein CASSGQSAYEQYF.

V gene TRBV5-1 combines with J gene TRBJ1-6; D call uncertain. CDR1 SGHRS and CDR2 YFSETQ come from the germline V gene. This CDR3 has 17 residues. Trimming left V 0 bases short and J 2 bases short, with 12 bases between. The CDR3, as DNA: TGCGCCAGCAGCTTGGCCGAGTCAGGCCCCTATAATTCACCCCTCCACTTT. Protein product: CASSLAESGPYNSPLHF. The variable domain in full, with the rest retrieved from reference TRBV5-1 and TRBJ1-6, is KAGVTQTPRYLIKTRGQQVTLSCSPISGHRSVSWYQQTPGQGLQFLFEYFSETQRNKGNFPGRFSGRQFSNSRSEMNVSTLELGDSALYLCASSLAESGPYNSPLHFGNGTRLTVT.

This clonotype was seen at least ten times. The rearrangement links TRBV4-3 to TRBJ1-5; maybe TRBD1 (6 bases). Germline V CDR1 and CDR2: LGHNA, YSLEER. This CDR3 has 15 amino acids. Trimming stripped 1 base from V and 3 bases from J, with 10 bases between. The CDR3 region is CASSQGWGPNQPQHF. The CDR3 nucleotides read TGCGCCAGCAGCCAAGGGTGGGGGCCCAATCAGCCCCAGCATTTT.

The V gene is TRBV7-9, the J gene TRBJ2-7; 7 nucleotides match TRBD1. Germline CDR1 is SEHNR and CDR2 is FQNEAQ (reference sequence). Germline trimming cut 5 bases from V and 2 bases from J; bases unmatched to any gene: 9. This CDR3 has 15 residues. The CDR3 loop is CASSLGTAGAYEQYF. CDR3 sequence (DNA): TGTGCCAGCAGCCTAGGGACAGCCGGGGCCTACGAGCAGTACTTC.

CDR3 nucleotide sequence: TGCAGTGCCATTAGACTAGCGGGATCCCTCGAGCAGTACTTC. It codes for CSAIRLAGSLEQYF. V usage is TRBV20-1 and J usage is TRBJ2-7; TRBD2 agrees at 11 bases. Losses at the gene ends were 6 bases for V and 6 bases for J; bases not matched to a gene: 10. The CDR3 loop spans 14 amino acids. Germline V gene sequence: CDR1 DFQATT, CDR2 SNEGSKA (reference sequence).

The chain combines TRBV7-3 with TRBJ1-1; D uncertain. The CDR3 covers 15 residues. Trimming pared 0 bases from V and 0 bases from J, leaving 8 bases between. Germline-derived CDR1 and CDR2 are SGHTA and FQGTGA. This CDR3 reads CASSLTEIMNTEAFF. The CDR3 region has the DNA TGTGCCAGCAGCTTAACGGAGATCATGAACACTGAAGCTTTCTTT. The full variable domain, with the rest looked up from reference TRBV7-3 and TRBJ1-1, is GAGVSQTPSNKVTEKGKYVELRCDPISGHTALYWYRQSLGQGPEFLIYFQGTGAADDSGLPNDRFFAVRPEGSVSTLKIQRTERGDSAVYLCASSLTEIMNTEAFFGQGTRLTVV.